Presented here are 23 T cell receptor beta chains from one specimen sequenced in a study of beta chain features in type 1 diabetes. Reverse transcribing all isolated RNA meant expressed TCRB transcripts were sequenced. Only in-frame clones appear in the TCRdb table, and some are missing; sequencing was by immunoSEQ multiplex PCR. The repertoire holds 900,000 or so clones, with roughly 17% as singletons. The sequencing input was naive CD4+ T cells from blood. These receptors came from a woman in her late teens or twenties in good health.

In its sample, this clone was seen a few times. V gene TRBV6-5 combines with J gene TRBJ1-1; TRBD1 matches at 8 bases. From germline, CDR1 is MNHEY and CDR2 SVGAGI. With 2 bases clipped from V and 6 bases from J, the junction kept 5 bases outside the gene matches. The CDR3 is 14 residues long. CDR3 in amino acids: CASSYRGQGAEAFF. The CDR3 DNA sequence: TGTGCCAGCAGTTACCGCGGACAGGGAGCTGAAGCTTTCTTT.

This clone has more than one count but fewer than ten. The chain carries TRBV7-2 and TRBJ2-3; possibly TRBD1 for D (6 bases). The CDR3 consists of 12 residues. CDR1 SGHTA and CDR2 FQGNSA come from the germline V gene. Trimming stripped 5 bases from V and 6 bases from J, with 9 bases between. The CDR3 here is CASSQRGDTQYF. The CDR3 DNA reads TGTGCCAGCAGCCAAAGGGGGGATACGCAGTATTTT.

This clone occurred a few times. The rearrangement links TRBV10-3 to TRBJ2-7; possibly TRBD2 for D (5 bases). The V gene lost 2 bases and the J gene lost 3 bases, with 11 bases spanning the gap. CDR3 length: 14 residues. CDR1 and CDR2 from the germline V gene are ENHRY and SYGVKD. CDR3 sequence reads: CAISEARTVYEQYF. The DNA of the CDR3 is TGTGCCATCAGTGAGGCCAGGACTGTCTACGAGCAGTACTTC.

The rearrangement links TRBV7-9 to TRBJ2-7, with D maybe TRBD2 (6 bases). The germline V and J ends were trimmed by 0 bases and 4 bases, with 13 bases remaining between them. Germline V gene lookup returns CDR1 SEHNR and CDR2 FQNEAQ (reference sequence). The CDR3 has 15 amino acids. The CDR3, as DNA: TGTGCCAGCAGCTTAGCCTCCGCGGGGCAATACGAGCAGTACTTC. Its translation is CASSLASAGQYEQYF.

This clone was picked up a small number of times. This CDR3 is CASSLARRIYTDTQYF. The CDR3 DNA sequence: TGTGCCAGCAGCTTAGCCCGGCGGATATACACAGATACGCAGTATTTT. This rearrangement joins TRBV7-4 to TRBJ2-3; D is uncertain. Trimming left V 0 bases short and J 2 bases short, with 12 bases between. The CDR3 covers 16 residues. Per germline, CDR1 SGHVT and CDR2 SQSDAQ.

In its sample, this clone was seen a few times. J is TRBJ1-5 and V is TRBV6-9; no clear D gene. The length of the CDR3 is 17 residues. Trimming removed 2 bases from V and 1 base from J, with 15 bases in between. Germline CDR1 MNHGY, CDR2 SVAAGI. Here the CDR3 DNA reads TGTGCCAGCAGTTATCTCCATAAAGTGAGGAGCAATCAGCCCCAGCATTTT. The encoded protein is CASSYLHKVRSNQPQHF.

CDR3 coding DNA: TGTGCCAGCAGCCAGGGGACTCAGTCCTACAATGAGCAGTTCTTC. Amino acids: CASSQGTQSYNEQFF. The rearrangement joins TRBV11-3 to TRBJ2-1, with D possibly being TRBD1 or TRBD2 (6 bases each). V lost 5 bases and J 1 base, leaving 12 bases between the germline ends. The CDR3 is 15 residues long. CDR1 SGHNT and CDR2 YENEEA come from the germline V gene.

In its sample, this clone was seen a few times. This sequence joins TRBV18 and TRBJ2-3, with 9 bases lining up with TRBD1. The CDR3 spans 16 residues. CDR1 is KGHSH, CDR2 LQKENI, per germline. The V gene end was trimmed by 4 bases and the J gene end by 5 bases; junction bases not matched to a gene: 10. Written as DNA, the CDR3 is TGTGCCAGCTCACGTAATTCGGGGACAGGGCAAGATACGCAGTATTTT. Encoded protein: CASSRNSGTGQDTQYF.

This clone was seen more than once but under ten times. This chain connects TRBV10-3 to TRBJ2-7; 9 nucleotides line up with TRBD2. J gave up 5 bases and V 10 bases, and 12 bases lay outside the gene matches. The length of the CDR3 is 14 residues. Germline-derived CDR1 and CDR2 are ENHRY and SYGVKD. The CDR3 bases are TGTGCCACCCACCGGCGGGAGGGCGAGAACGAGCAGTACTTC. Protein sequence: CATHRREGENEQYF.

The CDR3 DNA sequence: TGCGCCAGCAGCTTCGGGGACGAGCAGTACTTC. Protein: CASSFGDEQYF. The rearrangement joins TRBV5-1 to TRBJ2-7; D possibly corresponds to TRBD2 (5 bases). The CDR3 has 11 residues. Germline CDR1 SGHRS, CDR2 YFSETQ. V shed 2 bases and J shed 5 bases, with 5 bases lying between them.

This clone was seen more than once but under ten times. V usage is TRBV9 and J usage is TRBJ1-2; perhaps TRBD1 as D (6 bases). Germline V gene data show CDR1 as SGDLS and CDR2 as YYNGEE. Trimming removed 4 bases at V and 4 bases at J, with 17 bases between. The CDR3 spans 15 residues. The CDR3 sequence is CASSPDAGVSYGYTF. The CDR3 DNA reads TGTGCCAGCAGCCCGGACGCAGGGGTCAGCTATGGCTACACCTTC.

This chain joins TRBV11-2 and TRBJ2-3, with unresolved D. Between the trimmed V and J ends, which lost 3 bases and 5 bases, there was a span of 9 bases. The CDR3 consists of 13 residues. From germline, CDR1 is SGHAT and CDR2 FQNNGV. The CDR3 bases are TGTGCCAGCAGCTTTTATTCCGGAGATACGCAGTATTTT. It translates to CASSFYSGDTQYF.

This clone was detected a few times. CDR3 residues: CASRRQGSGTEAFF. The DNA of the CDR3 is TGTGCCAGCAGGAGACAGGGATCGGGCACTGAAGCTTTCTTT. J is TRBJ1-1 and V is TRBV6-5; 7 bases match TRBD1. The V gene's germline CDR1 is MNHEY and CDR2 SVGAGI. The CDR3 spans 14 residues. J lost 4 bases, V lost 6 bases, and 8 bases had no gene match.

This chain connects TRBV29-1 to TRBJ2-3; D not resolved. Germline V gene sequence: CDR1 SQVTM, CDR2 ANQGSEA. This CDR3 has 10 amino acids. V was clipped by 2 bases and J by 8 bases, with 5 bases between them. The CDR3 spells CSVESITQYF. CDR3 sequence (DNA): TGCAGCGTTGAATCAATTACGCAGTATTTT.

This clone has a handful of counts. The V call is TRBV7-2, the J call TRBJ2-5, with D unresolved. The CDR3 is made up of 14 amino acids. Trimming stripped 3 bases from V and 5 bases from J, with 13 bases between. Germline V CDR1 and CDR2: SGHTA, FQGNSA. CDR3 in amino acids: CASSFRKGGETQYF. DNA of the CDR3: TGTGCCAGCAGCTTTAGGAAGGGTGGGGAGACCCAGTACTTC. Complete variable domain (other parts from reference TRBV7-2 and TRBJ2-5): GAGVSQSPSNKVTEKGKDVELRCDPISGHTALYWYRQSLGQGLEFLIYFQGNSAPDKSGLPSDRFSAERTGGSVSTLTIQRTQQEDSAVYLCASSFRKGGETQYFGPGTRLLVL.

The chain uses TRBV10-3 and TRBJ2-7, with 7 bases matching TRBD1. The CDR3 spans 15 residues. In germline, CDR1 is ENHRY, CDR2 SYGVKD. Unmatched junction bases numbered 14, after V lost 6 bases and J lost 6 bases. The CDR3 bases are TGTGCCATCAGCCATCGGACAGGTGGGGCCGGCGAGCAGTACTTC. Translated, it gives CAISHRTGGAGEQYF.

The sample holds a few counts of this clone. The chain links TRBV4-3 to TRBJ2-2, with D perhaps assigned TRBD1 or TRBD2 (5 bases each). The CDR3 totals 15 residues. Germline CDR1 reads LGHNA; CDR2 reads YSLEER. V lost 0 bases to trimming and J lost 7 bases, with 12 bases between them. DNA of the CDR3: TGCGCCAGCAGCCAAGAAGGGACGACGCACGGGGAGCTGTTTTTT. Amino acids: CASSQEGTTHGELFF.

This clone was counted at least ten times. This sequence joins TRBV2 and TRBJ1-4; no clear D. CDR1 and CDR2 from the germline V gene are SNHLY and FYNNEI. V lost 2 bases, J lost 3 bases, and 7 bases lay in between. The CDR3 length is 14 residues. CDR3 loop: CASSEQISNEKLFF. In nucleotides, the CDR3 is TGTGCCAGCAGTGAACAGATCTCTAATGAAAAACTGTTTTTT.

The chain has TRBV28 and TRBJ2-3, with 11 bases that match TRBD2. In germline, CDR1 is MDHEN, CDR2 SYDVKM. The CDR3 is 16 amino acids. The junction had 5 bases not matched to a gene; V was cut back by 4 bases and J by 2 bases. This chain's CDR3 is CASSSLGLADTDTQYF. In nucleotides, the CDR3 is TGTGCCAGCAGTTCCCTGGGACTAGCGGACACAGATACGCAGTATTTT.

This clone was detected only a few times. The chain's CDR3 is CASSLSRDGETQYF. Here the CDR3 DNA reads TGTGCCAGCAGCTTGTCGCGGGACGGAGAGACCCAGTACTTC. V usage is TRBV7-3 and J usage is TRBJ2-5; D might be TRBD2 (6 bases). V gave up 3 bases and J gave up 4 bases, with 12 bases separating them. Germline V gene data show CDR1 as SGHTA and CDR2 as FQGTGA. The CDR3 spans 14 residues.

The sample holds a few counts of this clone. The chain joins TRBV4-3 to TRBJ2-3, with 9 positions matching TRBD1. This CDR3 comprises 15 residues. The V gene's germline CDR1 is LGHNA and CDR2 YSLEER. The ends lost 4 bases at V and 5 bases at J; junction bases unmatched: 7. CDR3 loop: CASSLRTGEGDTQYF. Written as DNA, the CDR3 is TGCGCCAGCAGCCTACGGACAGGGGAGGGAGATACGCAGTATTTT.

This rearrangement joins TRBV19 to TRBJ2-5; D assignment may be TRBD1 or TRBD2 (5 bases each). There are 15 residues in the CDR3. V lost 5 bases and J lost 0, with 13 bases in between. CDR1 is LNHDA and CDR2 is SQIVND in the germline V gene (reference sequence). The CDR3 DNA sequence: TGTGCCAGTAGTGGGACGGGGACGTACCAAGAGACCCAGTACTTC. Its protein product is CASSGTGTYQETQYF.

J is TRBJ1-3 and V is TRBV28; D ambiguous. The V end was cut by 5 bases, the J end by 1 base, with 9 bases between. Germline V CDR1 and CDR2: MDHEN, SYDVKM. CDR3 length: 14 amino acids. As DNA, the CDR3 is TGTGCCAGCAGTGACGGGAGGTCTGGAAACACCATATATTTT. It translates to CASSDGRSGNTIYF.